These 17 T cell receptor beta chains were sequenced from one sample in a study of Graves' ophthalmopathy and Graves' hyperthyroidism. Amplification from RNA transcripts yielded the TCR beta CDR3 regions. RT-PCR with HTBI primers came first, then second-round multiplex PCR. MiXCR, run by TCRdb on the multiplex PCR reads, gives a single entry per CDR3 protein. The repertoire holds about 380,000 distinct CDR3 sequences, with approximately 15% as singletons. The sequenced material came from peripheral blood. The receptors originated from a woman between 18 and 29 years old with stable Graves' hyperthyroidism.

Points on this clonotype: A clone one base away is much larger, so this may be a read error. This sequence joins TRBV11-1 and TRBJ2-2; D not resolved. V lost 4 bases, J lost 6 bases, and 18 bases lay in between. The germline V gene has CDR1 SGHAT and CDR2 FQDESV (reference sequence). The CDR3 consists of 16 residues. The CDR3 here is CASSSTSTVPPGELFF. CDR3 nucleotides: TGTGCCAGCAGCTCCACCAGTACAGTGCCTCCCGGGGAGCTGTTTTTT. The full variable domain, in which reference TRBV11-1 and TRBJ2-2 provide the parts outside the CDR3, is EAEVAQSPRYKITEKSQAVAFWCDPISGHATLYWYRQILGQGPELLVQFQDESVVDDSQLPKDRFSAERLKGVDSTLKIQPAELGDSAMYLCASSSTSTVPPGELFFGEGSRLTVL.

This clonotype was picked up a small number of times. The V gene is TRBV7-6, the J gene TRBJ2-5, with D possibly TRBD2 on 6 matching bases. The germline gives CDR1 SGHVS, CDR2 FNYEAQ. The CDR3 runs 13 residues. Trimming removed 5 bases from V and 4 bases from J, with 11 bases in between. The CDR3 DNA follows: TGTGCCAGCAGCCGTGGGAGGCGAGAGACCCAGTACTTC. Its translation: CASSRGRRETQYF.

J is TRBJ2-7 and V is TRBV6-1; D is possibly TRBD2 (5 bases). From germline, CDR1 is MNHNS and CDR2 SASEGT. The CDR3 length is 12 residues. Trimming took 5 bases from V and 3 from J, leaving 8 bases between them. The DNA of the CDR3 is TGTGCCAGCAGTCGGGGTGTCTACGAGCAGTACTTC. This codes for CASSRGVYEQYF.

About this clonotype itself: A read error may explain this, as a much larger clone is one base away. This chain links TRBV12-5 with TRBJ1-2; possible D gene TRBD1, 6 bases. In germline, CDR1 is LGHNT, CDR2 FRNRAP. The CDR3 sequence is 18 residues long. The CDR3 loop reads CASGLDERVYRVYYGYSF. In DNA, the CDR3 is TGTGCTAGTGGTTTGGACGAACGGGTCTACAGGGTTTACTATGGCTACAGCTTC. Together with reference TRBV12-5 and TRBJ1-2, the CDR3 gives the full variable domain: DARVTQTPRHKVTEMGQEVTMRCQPILGHNTVFWYRQTMMQGLELLAYFRNRAPLDDSGMPKDRFSAEMPDATLATLKIQPSEPRDSAVYFCASGLDERVYRVYYGYSFGSGTRLTVV.

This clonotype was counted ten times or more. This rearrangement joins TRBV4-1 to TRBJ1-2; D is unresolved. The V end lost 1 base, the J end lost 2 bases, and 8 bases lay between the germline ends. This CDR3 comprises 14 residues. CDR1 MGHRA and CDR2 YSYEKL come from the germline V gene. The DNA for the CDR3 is TGCGCCAGCAGCCAAGGTTCGGGAAACTATGGCTACACCTTC. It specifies CASSQGSGNYGYTF.

The CDR3 sequence: CASSLTRGLYEAFF. The CDR3 bases are TGTGCCAGCAGTTTAACAAGAGGGCTATATGAAGCTTTCTTT. The chain carries TRBV12-3 or TRBV12-4 and TRBJ1-1; no definite D call. V shed 2 bases and J shed 7 bases, with 14 bases lying between them. The CDR3 is 14 amino acids.

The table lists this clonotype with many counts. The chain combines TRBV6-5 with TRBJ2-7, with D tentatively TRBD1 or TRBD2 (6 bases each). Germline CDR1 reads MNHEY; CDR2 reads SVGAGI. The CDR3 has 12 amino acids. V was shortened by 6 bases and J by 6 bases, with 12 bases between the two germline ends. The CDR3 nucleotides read TGTGCCAGCAGGTCCCCGGGGGCCGAGCAGTACTTC. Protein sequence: CASRSPGAEQYF.

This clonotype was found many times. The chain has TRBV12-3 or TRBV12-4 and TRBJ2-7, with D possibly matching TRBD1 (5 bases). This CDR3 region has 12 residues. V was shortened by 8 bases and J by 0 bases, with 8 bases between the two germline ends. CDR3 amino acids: CASGASSYEQYF. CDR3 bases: TGTGCCAGCGGGGCCAGCTCCTACGAGCAGTACTTC.

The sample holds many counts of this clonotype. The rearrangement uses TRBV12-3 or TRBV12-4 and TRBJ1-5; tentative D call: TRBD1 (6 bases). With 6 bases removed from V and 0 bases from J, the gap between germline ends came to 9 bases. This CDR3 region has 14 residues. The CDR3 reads CASSLTGSNQPQHF. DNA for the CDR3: TGTGCCAGCAGCTTGACAGGTAGCAATCAGCCCCAGCATTTT.

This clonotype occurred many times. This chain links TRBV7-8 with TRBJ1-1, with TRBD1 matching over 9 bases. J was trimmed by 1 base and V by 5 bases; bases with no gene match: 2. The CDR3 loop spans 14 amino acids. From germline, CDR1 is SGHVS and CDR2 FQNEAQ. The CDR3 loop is CASSRQGGNTEAFF. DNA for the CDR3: TGTGCCAGCAGCAGACAGGGGGGGAACACTGAAGCTTTCTTT. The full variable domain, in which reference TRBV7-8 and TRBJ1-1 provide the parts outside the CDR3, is GAGVSQSPRYKVAKRGQDVALRCDPISGHVSLFWYQQALGQGPEFLTYFQNEAQLDKSGLPSDRFFAERPEGSVSTLKIQRTQQEDSAVYLCASSRQGGNTEAFFGQGTRLTVV.

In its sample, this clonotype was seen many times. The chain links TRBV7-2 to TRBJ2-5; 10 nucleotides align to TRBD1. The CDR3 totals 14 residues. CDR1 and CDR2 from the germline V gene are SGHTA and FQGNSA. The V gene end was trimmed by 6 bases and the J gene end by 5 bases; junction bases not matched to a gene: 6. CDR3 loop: CASSFDRGHETQYF. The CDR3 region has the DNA TGTGCCAGCAGTTTTGACAGGGGGCACGAGACCCAGTACTTC.

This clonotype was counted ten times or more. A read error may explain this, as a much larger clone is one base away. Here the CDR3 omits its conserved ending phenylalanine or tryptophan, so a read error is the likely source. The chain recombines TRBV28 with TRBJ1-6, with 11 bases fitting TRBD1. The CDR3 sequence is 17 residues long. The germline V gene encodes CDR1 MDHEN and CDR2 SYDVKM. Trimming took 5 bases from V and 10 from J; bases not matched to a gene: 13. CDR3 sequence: CASSPRRTGGALSPLHL. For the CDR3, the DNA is TGTGCCAGCAGTCCCCGACGGACAGGGGGCGCGTTGTCACCCCTCCACCTT.

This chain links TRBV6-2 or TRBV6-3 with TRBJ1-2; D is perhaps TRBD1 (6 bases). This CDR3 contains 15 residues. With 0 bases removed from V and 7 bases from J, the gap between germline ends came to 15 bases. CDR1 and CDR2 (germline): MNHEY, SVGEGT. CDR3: CASSYSARGVGGYTF. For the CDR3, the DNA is TGTGCCAGCAGTTACTCGGCCAGGGGTGTCGGTGGCTACACCTTC.

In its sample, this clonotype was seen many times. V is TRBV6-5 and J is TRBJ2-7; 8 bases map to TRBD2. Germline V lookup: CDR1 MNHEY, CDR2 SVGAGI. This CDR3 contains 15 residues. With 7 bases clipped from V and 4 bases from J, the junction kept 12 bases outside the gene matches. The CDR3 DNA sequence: TGTGCCAGCATCCCCGGGGGGGGGCTAAGTTACGAGCAGTACTTC. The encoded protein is CASIPGGGLSYEQYF.

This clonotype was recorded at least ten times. In nucleotides, the CDR3 is TGTGCCAGCAGCGTAGGTTATTCCTTTAACTATGGCTACACCTTC. This codes for CASSVGYSFNYGYTF. This chain joins TRBV9 and TRBJ1-2; no firm D call. This CDR3 is built from 15 residues. The V gene lost 0 bases and the J gene lost 1 base, with 10 bases spanning the gap. Germline CDR1 and CDR2: SGDLS and YYNGEE.

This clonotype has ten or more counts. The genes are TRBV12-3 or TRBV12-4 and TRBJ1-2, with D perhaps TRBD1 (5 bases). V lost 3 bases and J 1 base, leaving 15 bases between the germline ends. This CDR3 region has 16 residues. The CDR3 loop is CASSFPGQKINYGYTF. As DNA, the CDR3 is TGTGCCAGCAGTTTTCCGGGGCAGAAGATTAACTATGGCTACACCTTC.

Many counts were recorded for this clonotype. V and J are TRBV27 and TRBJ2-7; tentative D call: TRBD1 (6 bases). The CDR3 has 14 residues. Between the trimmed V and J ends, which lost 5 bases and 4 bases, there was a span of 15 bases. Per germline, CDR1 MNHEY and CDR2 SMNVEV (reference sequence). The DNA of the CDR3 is TGTGCCAGCAGTGGAGGACAGTCTCAGTACGAGCAGTACTTC. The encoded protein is CASSGGQSQYEQYF.